This T cell receptor (beta chain) was recovered during a study of blood T cell repertoires in COVID-19. The ends lost 7 bases at V and 2 bases at J; junction bases unmatched: 11. The V gene's germline CDR1 is LNHDA and CDR2 SQIVND (reference sequence). The CDR3 consists of 16 residues. In the authors' methods: Researchers report that nucleated cell counts were estimated from reference gene primer amplification. This table comes from immunoSEQ multiplex PCR, and its TCRdb copy is limited to in-frame clones, with some not included. V, J and clone size derive from that table, while D and trimming were established from the DNA sequence. This sample carries 55,000 to 85,000 clones, 81% of them seen once, and the ten largest clones take 0.83%.

Sequenced material: peripheral blood. This sequence originates from a woman between 70 and 85 years old with acute or convalescent COVID-19. The chain joins TRBV19 to TRBJ1-5; 7 bases match TRBD1. CDR3 DNA sequence: TGTGCCAGTAAAGAGCAGACAGGGCTCGGCAATCAGCCCCAGCATTTT. This codes for CASKEQTGLGNQPQHF.